Listed here are 32 T cell receptor beta chains from one sample, sequenced in a study of CD8 T cells in ankylosing spondylitis (TCRdb year 2017). Libraries were prepared through 5' RACE. TCRdb shows the sequencer as Illumina HiSeq 2500. TCRdb ran its own pipeline on the public reads, namely fastp trimming at Q25 and MiXCR clone calling, and kept in-frame beta chains. Here each entry gathers all rows of one CDR3 protein and keeps the most common genes and DNA. The table for this sample lists around 300,000 distinct CDR3 sequences; roughly 14% of them were counted only once. Less than 1.1% of the sample belongs to the ten largest clones. The sequenced material came from blood, either unsorted or a sorted T cell fraction (not recorded which). All receptors come from a male donor with ankylosing spondylitis or in good health (not recorded which).

The V gene is TRBV9, the J gene TRBJ1-1, with D perhaps TRBD1 (6 bases). The ends were cut back, 0 bases at V and 2 bases at J, with 14 bases in the middle. The V gene's germline CDR1 is SGDLS and CDR2 YYNGEE. The CDR3 is 16 amino acids. CDR3 nucleotide sequence: TGTGCCAGCAGCGTAGTGTATGGGGGGCCAAACACTGAAGCTTTCTTT. It encodes CASSVVYGGPNTEAFF.

This clonotype occurred a few times. The genes are TRBV5-1 and TRBJ1-2; TRBD1 matches 7 bases. Trimming took 4 bases from V and 8 from J; bases not matched to a gene: 8. CDR3 length: 13 amino acids. Per germline, CDR1 SGHRS and CDR2 YFSETQ. CDR3 residues: CASSPSQGQGYTF. In DNA form, the CDR3 reads TGCGCCAGCAGCCCTTCCCAGGGACAGGGCTACACCTTC.

The rearrangement links TRBV12-3 or TRBV12-4 to TRBJ1-1; 8 nucleotides agree with TRBD1. With 6 bases clipped from V and 4 bases from J, the junction kept 7 bases outside the gene matches. The CDR3 totals 14 residues. The CDR3 bases are TGTGCCAGCAGCCGCCCGGACAGGGTCACTGAAGCTTTCTTT. Translating gives CASSRPDRVTEAFF.

The chain recombines TRBV7-9 with TRBJ2-2, with D maybe TRBD1 (5 bases). Trimming took 5 bases from V and 0 from J, leaving 7 bases between them. The CDR3 sequence is 14 residues long. Germline V gene sequence: CDR1 SEHNR, CDR2 FQNEAQ (reference sequence). The CDR3 protein is CASSPTANTGELFF. For the CDR3, the DNA is TGTGCCAGCAGCCCGACAGCGAACACCGGGGAGCTGTTTTTT.

The rearrangement joins TRBV12-3 or TRBV12-4 to TRBJ2-7, with D tentatively TRBD1 or TRBD2 (6 bases each). The CDR3 sequence is 16 residues long. V was cut by 0 bases and J by 3 bases, with 15 bases left in between. CDR3 DNA: TGTGCCAGCAGTTTAGCGCCTGCCGGGGGCGTCTACGAGCAGTACTTC. It codes for CASSLAPAGGVYEQYF.

The sample holds many counts of this clonotype. The rearrangement links TRBV4-1 to TRBJ2-1, with D possibly matching TRBD2 (5 bases). CDR3 size: 18 residues. Trimming removed 0 bases from V and 5 bases from J, with 20 bases in between. Germline loops: CDR1 MGHRA, CDR2 YSYEKL. The CDR3 loop reads CASSQEWYKVRENNEQFF. The CDR3 coding sequence is TGCGCCAGCAGCCAAGAGTGGTATAAGGTGAGGGAAAACAATGAGCAGTTCTTC.

In this sample, this clonotype turned up a few times. The rearrangement links TRBV29-1 to TRBJ2-1; possibly TRBD1 or TRBD2 for D (5 bases each). Germline lookup yields CDR1 SQVTM and CDR2 ANQGSEA. Trimming cost V 4 bases and J 0 bases, with 25 bases left between them. The CDR3 sequence is 19 residues long. CDR3 region: CSVGGQGTRVTSSYNEQFF. CDR3 nucleotide sequence: TGCAGCGTTGGCGGCCAGGGAACCAGGGTCACTAGCTCCTACAATGAGCAGTTCTTC.

The chain couples TRBV4-2 to TRBJ1-3; D is undetermined. V shed 2 bases and J shed 3 bases, with 8 bases lying between them. From germline, CDR1 is LGHNA and CDR2 YNFKEQ. The CDR3 is 14 residues long. CDR3 nucleotides: TGTGCCAGCAGCCAAATTATAGATGGAAACACCATATATTTT. This translates into CASSQIIDGNTIYF.

The chain couples TRBV5-1 to TRBJ2-1; 8 bases align to TRBD2. V was pared by 0 bases and J by 4 bases, with 6 bases of the junction left unmatched. Per the germline V gene, CDR1 is SGHRS and CDR2 is YFSETQ. The CDR3 totals 16 residues. The CDR3 loop reads CASSLASASGYNEQFF. For the CDR3, the DNA is TGCGCCAGCAGCTTGGCGTCGGCTAGCGGGTACAATGAGCAGTTCTTC.

This clonotype was counted between two and nine times. V is TRBV9 and J is TRBJ2-5, with TRBD2 matching over 9 bases. Germline V lookup: CDR1 SGDLS, CDR2 YYNGEE. CDR3 length equals 16 residues. V was pared by 1 base and J by 4 bases, with 8 bases of the junction left unmatched. The CDR3 DNA follows: TGTGCCAGCAGCGTAACCAGCGGGAGGATAGGAGAGACCCAGTACTTC. Translating gives CASSVTSGRIGETQYF. The complete variable domain, with remaining parts taken from reference TRBV9 and TRBJ2-5, reads DSGVTQTPKHLITATGQRVTLRCSPRSGDLSVYWYQQSLDQGLQFLIQYYNGEERAKGNILERFSAQQFPDLHSELNLSSLELGDSALYFCASSVTSGRIGETQYFGPGTRLLVL.

Only a few counts were recorded for this clonotype. CDR3 region: CASSLGTSQTYNEQFF. DNA of the CDR3: TGCGCCAGCAGCTTGGGGACTAGTCAAACCTACAATGAGCAGTTCTTC. This chain connects TRBV5-1 to TRBJ2-1; 7 nucleotides line up with TRBD2. The CDR3 is 16 residues long. Trimming removed 0 bases from V and 2 bases from J; junction bases left unmatched: 5. The germline gives CDR1 SGHRS, CDR2 YFSETQ.

This chain links TRBV7-2 with TRBJ2-5, with TRBD1 as a possible D gene (6 bases). The CDR3 consists of 14 residues. Germline V gives CDR1 SGHTA, CDR2 FQGNSA. Trimming cost V 5 bases and J 2 bases, with 12 bases left between them. CDR3 amino acids: CASSQWGLQETQYF. For the CDR3, the DNA is TGTGCCAGCAGCCAATGGGGGCTTCAAGAGACCCAGTACTTC. Drawing the rest from reference TRBV7-2 and TRBJ2-5, the complete variable domain is GAGVSQSPSNKVTEKGKDVELRCDPISGHTALYWYRQSLGQGLEFLIYFQGNSAPDKSGLPSDRFSAERTGGSVSTLTIQRTQQEDSAVYLCASSQWGLQETQYFGPGTRLLVL.

The chain couples TRBV2 to TRBJ2-2; 11 bases fit TRBD2. The V gene end was trimmed by 6 bases and the J gene end by 6 bases; junction bases not matched to a gene: 6. CDR3 length: 15 residues. Germline CDR1 SNHLY, CDR2 FYNNEI. The CDR3 region is CASRLAGVTAGELFF. DNA of the CDR3: TGTGCCAGCAGACTAGCGGGAGTTACTGCCGGGGAGCTGTTTTTT.

The V call is TRBV3-1, the J call TRBJ2-7; no definite D call. Trimming shortened V by 4 bases and J by 2 bases, and 12 bases separated the two germline ends. This CDR3 region has 14 residues. In germline, CDR1 is LGHDT, CDR2 YNNKEL (reference sequence). In DNA form, the CDR3 reads TGTGCCAGCAGCCCAAGGAAAACTACCTACGAGCAGTACTTC. Its protein is CASSPRKTTYEQYF.

The chain uses TRBV20-1 and TRBJ2-1; either TRBD1 or TRBD2 may fit D (6 bases each). Germline values: CDR1 DFQATT, CDR2 SNEGSKA (reference sequence). The CDR3 has 13 amino acids. V was cut by 6 bases and J by 6 bases, with 15 bases left in between. CDR3 nucleotide sequence: TGCAGTGCAGACCGGAGGGGGGCCAATGAGCAGTTCTTC. Translating it yields CSADRRGANEQFF.

The chain's CDR3 is CASSVHRGRANYGYTF. The DNA of the CDR3 is TGTGCCAGCAGCGTTCACAGGGGAAGGGCTAACTATGGCTACACCTTC. The chain employs TRBV9 and TRBJ1-2; 7 bases fit TRBD1. With V trimmed by 2 bases and J by 0 bases, 7 bases remained unmatched. Germline V gene data show CDR1 as SGDLS and CDR2 as YYNGEE. The CDR3 has 16 residues.

This clonotype was observed a handful of times. The chain combines TRBV5-1 with TRBJ2-7; 14 bases align to TRBD2. The germline V gene has CDR1 SGHRS and CDR2 YFSETQ. The CDR3 loop spans 16 amino acids. J gave up 3 bases and V 4 bases, and 6 bases lay outside the gene matches. The CDR3 bases are TGCGCCAGCAGCGGCGGGACTAGCGGGAGTCGCTACGAGCAGTACTTC. Amino acids: CASSGGTSGSRYEQYF.

The chain recombines TRBV7-9 with TRBJ1-1; D remains unclear. V lost 7 bases to trimming and J lost 7 bases, with 16 bases between them. The CDR3 length is 13 residues. In germline, CDR1 is SEHNR, CDR2 FQNEAQ (reference sequence). The CDR3 bases are TGTGCCAGCACCCGAACGGAGCTATATGAAGCTTTCTTT. Its protein is CASTRTELYEAFF.

V gene TRBV5-1 combines with J gene TRBJ2-2; 7 bases are a match to TRBD2. CDR3 length: 15 residues. J gave up 0 bases and V 3 bases, and 2 bases lay outside the gene matches. Germline loops: CDR1 SGHRS, CDR2 YFSETQ. The chain's CDR3 is CASSSLAANTGELFF. CDR3 bases: TGCGCCAGCAGCTCTCTAGCGGCGAACACCGGGGAGCTGTTTTTT.

The genes are TRBV20-1 and TRBJ2-7; TRBD1 matches 9 bases. V dropped 6 bases and J dropped 3; count of bases not matched to a gene: 9. The CDR3 extends over 14 amino acids. Germline CDR1 DFQATT, CDR2 SNEGSKA (reference sequence). This chain's CDR3 is CSAYPGTGIYEQYF. In DNA form, the CDR3 reads TGCAGTGCATACCCCGGGACAGGGATCTACGAGCAGTACTTC.

This clonotype was detected only a few times. The chain links TRBV5-1 to TRBJ2-3; 7 bases map to TRBD2. Germline loops: CDR1 SGHRS, CDR2 YFSETQ. The CDR3 sequence is 14 residues long. J lost 6 bases, V lost 9 bases, and 13 bases had no gene match. CDR3 in amino acids: CATAEVRGVDTQYF. The DNA of the CDR3 is TGCGCCACAGCAGAGGTTCGGGGGGTTGATACGCAGTATTTT.

The chain joins TRBV11-2 to TRBJ2-1, with 8 positions matching TRBD2. The CDR3 covers 19 residues. Germline V gene sequence: CDR1 SGHAT, CDR2 FQNNGV. V lost 7 bases, J lost 5 bases, and 22 bases stayed unmatched. CDR3 in DNA: TGTGCCAGCATCCGAGGACTAAGCGGGGGCTTCGGGGGCCACAATGAGCAGTTCTTC. Its translation: CASIRGLSGGFGGHNEQFF.

This clonotype was observed a few times. The V and J genes are TRBV19 and TRBJ2-5, with D unresolved. The CDR3 totals 13 residues. V shed 6 bases and J shed 1 base, with 9 bases lying between them. CDR1 is LNHDA, CDR2 SQIVND, per germline (reference sequence). In DNA form, the CDR3 reads TGTGCCAGTAGAAACTCAGTCCAAGAGACCCAGTACTTC. It translates to CASRNSVQETQYF. Using reference TRBV19 and TRBJ2-5 for the parts outside the CDR3, the full variable domain is DGGITQSPKYLFRKEGQNVTLSCEQNLNHDAMYWYRQDPGQGLRLIYYSQIVNDFQKGDIAEGYSVSREKKESFPLTVTSAQKNPTAFYLCASRNSVQETQYFGPGTRLLVL.

This sequence joins TRBV5-4 and TRBJ2-2; the match to TRBD2 covers 12 bases. This CDR3 spans 15 amino acids. V dropped 3 bases and J dropped 7; count of bases not matched to a gene: 4. Germline V gene sequence: CDR1 SGHNT, CDR2 YYREEE (reference sequence). The CDR3 region has the DNA TGTGCCAGCAGCTACCCTAGCGGGGGGGACGGGGAGCTGTTTTTT. The encoded protein is CASSYPSGGDGELFF.

This clonotype was counted between two and nine times. The chain carries TRBV2 and TRBJ2-2; D possibly corresponds to TRBD1 (5 bases). V dropped 2 bases and J dropped 0 bases, with 10 bases sitting between them. This CDR3 contains 16 residues. Germline CDR1 SNHLY, CDR2 FYNNEI. The CDR3 DNA is TGTGCCAGCAGTGAAAGGGGCAGTTCGAACACCGGGGAGCTGTTTTTT. Its translation is CASSERGSSNTGELFF.

This clonotype has more than one count but fewer than ten. The V and J genes are TRBV21-1 and TRBJ2-3. TRBV21-1 is designated a pseudogene. The CDR3 sequence is 19 residues long. This CDR3 reads CASSKRHSLGTQPIHTQYF. CDR3 sequence (DNA): TGTGCCAGCAGCAAGAGACACTCTCTTGGCACCCAACCTATTCATACGCAGTATTTT.

This clonotype was seen only a few times. The chain recombines TRBV4-1 with TRBJ2-7; 7 nucleotides align to TRBD1. V trimming: 1 base; J trimming: 3 bases; junction bases outside the gene matches: 9. Germline V CDR1 and CDR2: MGHRA, YSYEKL. The CDR3 contains 16 residues. CDR3 in amino acids: CASSQGPAGGFYEQYF. The CDR3 DNA sequence: TGCGCCAGCAGCCAAGGGCCGGCAGGGGGTTTCTACGAGCAGTACTTC.

This clonotype showed up just a few times. The chain couples TRBV15 to TRBJ1-6; TRBD1 might be the D (6 bases). Looked up from germline, CDR1 is LNHNV and CDR2 is YYDKDF (reference sequence). V shed 0 bases and J shed 7 bases, with 10 bases lying between them. The CDR3 is made up of 15 amino acids. The CDR3 loop is CATSRDNQGNSPLHF. CDR3 DNA: TGTGCCACCAGCAGAGATAACCAGGGGAATTCACCCCTCCACTTT.

CDR3 sequence reads: CASSIYLDTEAFF. The CDR3 DNA reads as TGTGCCAGTAGTATCTATTTGGATACTGAAGCTTTCTTT. V is TRBV19 and J is TRBJ1-1; D ambiguous. Trimming stripped 3 bases from V and 5 bases from J, with 10 bases between. Per germline, CDR1 LNHDA and CDR2 SQIVND (reference sequence). The CDR3 consists of 13 residues. The full variable domain, in which reference TRBV19 and TRBJ1-1 provide the parts outside the CDR3, is DGGITQSPKYLFRKEGQNVTLSCEQNLNHDAMYWYRQDPGQGLRLIYYSQIVNDFQKGDIAEGYSVSREKKESFPLTVTSAQKNPTAFYLCASSIYLDTEAFFGQGTRLTVV.

The V call is TRBV15, the J call TRBJ1-4; D remains unclear. Trimming cost V 1 base and J 7 bases, with 7 bases left between them. The CDR3 sequence is 13 residues long. Germline V CDR1 and CDR2: LNHNV, YYDKDF (reference sequence). The CDR3 DNA follows: TGTGCCACCAGCAGAGTCAAACGTGAAAAACTGTTTTTT. Its protein product is CATSRVKREKLFF. Using reference TRBV15 and TRBJ1-4 for the parts outside the CDR3, the full variable domain is DAMVIQNPRYQVTQFGKPVTLSCSQTLNHNVMYWYQQKSSQAPKLLFHYYDKDFNNEADTPDNFQSRRPNTSFCFLDIRSPGLGDTAMYLCATSRVKREKLFFGSGTQLSVL.

This chain uses TRBV30 with TRBJ1-5, with 11 bases matching TRBD1. The V and J ends lost 0 bases and 7 bases, in that order; junction bases with no gene match: 5. CDR3 length: 15 amino acids. The V gene's germline CDR1 is GTSNPN and CDR2 SVGIG (reference sequence). The CDR3 here is CAWSVGTGGGQPQHF. The CDR3 DNA reads TGTGCCTGGAGTGTAGGGACAGGGGGTGGACAGCCCCAGCATTTT.

The chain carries TRBV11-2 and TRBJ2-7; a weak D match, TRBD2 (5 bases). V gave up 1 base and J gave up 6 bases, with 10 bases separating them. This CDR3 region has 13 residues. CDR1 SGHAT and CDR2 FQNNGV come from the germline V gene. The CDR3 DNA reads TGTGCCAGCAGCTTAGGAGGGAATACCGAGCAGTACTTC. Residues: CASSLGGNTEQYF. The full variable domain, in which reference TRBV11-2 and TRBJ2-7 provide the parts outside the CDR3, is EAGVAQSPRYKIIEKRQSVAFWCNPISGHATLYWYQQILGQGPKLLIQFQNNGVVDDSQLPKDRFSAERLKGVDSTLKIQPAKLEDSAVYLCASSLGGNTEQYFGPGTRLTVT.